These T cell receptor beta chains were read from a single sample in a study of T cells in Graves' hyperthyroidism and ophthalmopathy. TCRdb re-called the multiplex PCR reads through MiXCR, storing one row per CDR3 protein. The profile shows hundreds of thousands of distinct CDR3 sequences, more than 15% of them singletons. The sequenced sample was blood. The receptors here all came from a middle-aged woman with Graves' ophthalmopathy. CDR3s include the opening cysteine and the closing phenylalanine or tryptophan. The D gene is left open where the match is weak. Part of the rows lack a size; the others show once, few, many or a class for expanded clones.

TRBV15	.	.	14	TRBJ1-4	TGTGCCACCAGCAGAGATGGGGGAAATGAAAAACTGTTTTTT	CATSRDGGNEKLFF
TRBV11-2	.	.	15	TRBJ2-5	TGTGCCAGCAGCCAATCTAGCGGAGGGGGGGAGACCCAGTACTTC	CASSQSSGGGETQYF
TRBV20-1	.	many	14	TRBJ2-5	TGCAGTGCTAGGGGCTTCGCGGAGAGGGGGACCCAGTACTTC	CSARGFAERGTQYF
TRBV20-1	TRBD2	many	16	TRBJ2-1	TGCAGTGCTAGAGGCAGCGGGGGGCGCTCCTACAATGAGCAGTTCTTC	CSARGSGGRSYNEQFF
TRBV3-1	.	many	14	TRBJ1-1	TGTGCCAGCAGTCCCTCGGGGGCGAGCACTGAAGCTTTCTTT	CASSPSGASTEAFF
TRBV7-8	.	many	16	TRBJ2-2	TGTGCCAGCAGCGACCGACAGGTCAGAAACACCGGGGAGCTGTTTTTT	CASSDRQVRNTGELFF
TRBV6-1	.	many	15	TRBJ1-2	TGTGCCAGCAGTTCTTTGCGGGGGGCGGACTATGGCTACACCTTC	CASSSLRGADYGYTF
TRBV6-2/TRBV6-3	.	.	13	TRBJ1-6	TGTGCCAGCCAAACTGACAGTCTTTCACCCCTCCACTTT	CASQTDSLSPLHF
TRBV6-1	.	.	15	TRBJ1-6	TGTGCCAGCAGTTATAGAAACCAGGGGAGTTCACCCCTCCACTTT	CASSYRNQGSSPLHF
TRBV11-2	TRBD2	many	19	TRBJ2-1	TGTGCCAGCAGCCCTTATCTAGCGGGAGGGCCGGGCTCCTACAATGAGCAGTTCTTC	CASSPYLAGGPGSYNEQFF
TRBV6-2/TRBV6-3	TRBD1	few	13	TRBJ1-2	TGTGCCAGCAGAGCAGGGGGCTCGTCCGGCTACACCTTC	CASRAGGSSGYTF
TRBV19	.	.	14	TRBJ2-5	TGTGCCAGTAGCCCCACAGGGCCGCAAGAGACCCAGTACTTC	CASSPTGPQETQYF
TRBV7-9	TRBD1	.	13	TRBJ1-2	TGTGCCAGCAGACCGACAGGGCTCTATGGCTACACCTTC	CASRPTGLYGYTF
TRBV12-3/TRBV12-4	.	many	13	TRBJ2-6	TGTGCCAGCACTGGCTCTGGGGCCAACGTCCTGACTTTC	CASTGSGANVLTF
TRBV12-3/TRBV12-4	TRBD1	many	15	TRBJ1-5	TGTGCCAGCAAAGCCGGGACAGCAAACAATCAGCCCCAGCATTTT	CASKAGTANNQPQHF
TRBV29-1	.	.	10	TRBJ2-5	TGCAGCGTCGAAAAAGAGACCCAGTACTTC	CSVEKETQYF
TRBV9	TRBD2	.	16	TRBJ2-5	TGTGCCAGCAGTCGCAGACTAGCGGGTGGCGGAGAGACCCAGTACTTC	CASSRRLAGGGETQYF
TRBV12-3/TRBV12-4	.	many	17	TRBJ1-1	TGTGCCAGCATCCCCCGTCAAGTCCCAGACGCGGACACTGAAGCTTTCTTT	CASIPRQVPDADTEAFF
TRBV3-1	.	many	14	TRBJ1-1	TGTGCCAGCAGCCAAGATCCTCAGTTCACTGAAGCTTTCTTT	CASSQDPQFTEAFF
TRBV6-2/TRBV6-3	.	few	16	TRBJ2-3	TGTGCCAGCAGTTACTCGATTGCAGGGGGCACAGATACGCAGTATTTT	CASSYSIAGGTDTQYF
TRBV25-1	TRBD1	.	14	TRBJ1-1	TGTGCCAGCAGTGCACGGGACAGGGTTACTGAAGCTTTCTTT	CASSARDRVTEAFF
TRBV28	.	.	13	TRBJ2-7	TGTGCCAGCAGTCTGAACAGGGTAGGCGAGCAGTACTTC	CASSLNRVGEQYF
TRBV19	.	.	15	TRBJ1-1	TGTGCCAGTCGCAACACTGGTCCGAGGAGCACTGAAGCTTTCTTT	CASRNTGPRSTEAFF
TRBV5-1	.	many	16	TRBJ2-1	TGCGCCAGCAGTTTAACAGGGATAGGTGCCTACAATGAGCAGTTCTTC	CASSLTGIGAYNEQFF
TRBV7-8	TRBD1	many	17	TRBJ2-4	TGTGCCAGCAGCTTATCTCGACAGGGCGTAGCCAAAAACATTCAGTACTTC	CASSLSRQGVAKNIQYF
TRBV18	.	many	14	TRBJ2-1	TGTGCCAGCTCACCCCAGGGGTACACGGATGAGCAGTTCTTC	CASSPQGYTDEQFF
TRBV6-1	.	few	16	TRBJ1-5	TGTGCCAGCCCATTCGGGGTCGGACCGCACAATCAGCCCCAGCATTTT	CASPFGVGPHNQPQHF
TRBV29-1	.	.	15	TRBJ1-1	TGCAGCGTTGCCCCCCGGCCGGGGGGGAGCACTGAAGCTTTCTTT	CSVAPRPGGSTEAFF
TRBV15	TRBD1	few	15	TRBJ2-2	TGTGCCACCAGCATACAGGGGGCAAACACCGGGGAGCTGTTTTTT	CATSIQGANTGELFF